The source of this T cell receptor beta chain is a study of beta chain features in type 1 diabetes. Findings and limits, study-wide: A pattern of fewer insertions and more deletions at VDJ junctions was seen in type 1 diabetes patients. Researchers cautioned that cDNA sequencing could over-represent cells with high TCR expression.

Expressed TCRB transcripts were sequenced because the isolated RNA had all been reverse transcribed beforehand. Produced via immunoSEQ multiplex PCR; TCRdb's table is partial and in-frame only. The sample contains about 220,000 clones, roughly a tenth of which appear only once. This clone has only a few counts. What it recognizes is unknown. The CDR3 extends over 16 amino acids. V lost 5 bases and J lost 2; bases outside the gene matches: 9. Germline V CDR1 and CDR2: SGHTA, FQGNSA. Cells sorted by CD45RO/CCR7/CD25/CD127/CD95/CD27 comprised CD4+ naive, central memory, regulatory and stem cell-like memory cells.

The gene calls are TRBV7-2 and TRBJ2-3, with 8 bases identical to TRBD2. The receptor's source is a man between 18 and 35 years old in good health. The sample comprised central memory CD4+ T cells from blood. CDR3 region: CASSPATSGITDTQYF. The CDR3 bases are TGTGCCAGCAGCCCCGCCACTAGCGGAATCACAGATACGCAGTATTTT.